This entry is about one T cell receptor beta chain. Its matching antigen is unknown. V dropped 8 bases and J dropped 3; count of bases not matched to a gene: 7. The CDR3 spans 14 residues. Germline-derived CDR1 and CDR2 are MDHEN and SYDVKM. Generated by immunoSEQ multiplex PCR, the TCRdb table keeps only in-frame clones and is missing some. Of some 45,000 clones listed, more than 75% are singletons. The sample comes from a study of OX40 agonist ivuxolimab in advanced cancers. Overall study: Melanoma, hepatocellular carcinoma, head and neck or renal cell cancer occurred in dose-escalation patients. General study results and limits: Averaged across samples, CD8+ T cells carried more expanded clones than CD4+ did. The authors did not determine the antigen specificity of the expanded peripheral T cells. Within 6 weeks, CD4+ and CD8+ blood T cells expanded clonally at 0.1 to 3.0 mg/kg.

The chain uses TRBV28 and TRBJ2-7; TRBD1 aligns across 10 bases. The sample in question was CD4+ or CD8+ T cells sorted from blood, obtained in a trial of the OX40 agonist ivuxolimab. This sequence originates from an adult with an advanced solid tumor such as melanoma, head and neck, liver or kidney cancer. The CDR3 DNA is TGTGCCAGCCAAACCGGGACAGGGGTCTACGAGCAGTACTTC. Its translation: CASQTGTGVYEQYF.